Following are 10 T cell receptor beta chains from one sample sequenced in a study of vaccination effects on CD4 cells after COVID-19. Sequenced by immunoSEQ multiplex PCR; TCRdb stores in-frame clones only, minus some. This table has about 59,000 clones, roughly three quarters appearing once. Antigen-specific CD4+ T cell clonotypes were called by their expansion after viral peptide-pool culture in ViraFEST. Cells that had been cultured for roughly 9 days were the source of isolated CD4+ T cells. Of the BNT162b2 and mRNA-1273 vaccines, participants received two doses of one or the other. For these receptors, no antigen is known. This specimen consisted of CD4+ T cells from PBMCs cultured with HCoV-OC43 spike peptides, obtained after COVID-19 vaccination. As for subset: HCoV-OC43 spike overlapping peptide pool stimulation. The receptors come from a human donor who received a COVID-19 vaccine.

V usage is TRBV2 and J usage is TRBJ1-2, with 7 bases fitting TRBD1. Germline assignment: CDR1 SNHLY and CDR2 FYNNEI. The CDR3 contains 14 residues. The trim removed 10 bases at V and 4 bases at J, leaving 12 bases unmatched. The CDR3 DNA follows: TGTGCCACCCTCGGAAGGGGGCGCGTCTATGGCTACACCTTC. This translates into CATLGRGRVYGYTF.

With regard to this clone: One junction end disagrees with the germline gene, perhaps due to a read error. The genes are TRBV27 and TRBJ1-1; tentatively, D is TRBD1 (6 bases). Germline assignment: CDR1 MNHEY and CDR2 SMNVEV (reference sequence). The CDR3 spans 16 residues. The CDR3 DNA reads as TGTGCCAGCAGTCTATCGGGAGGGGGGGCTCCTAGGGGAGCTTTCTTT. Translated, it gives CASSLSGGGAPRGAFF.

The V and J genes are TRBV20-1 and TRBJ2-5; 7 bases line up with TRBD2. The junction had 10 bases not matched to a gene; V was cut back by 3 bases and J by 6 bases. Germline CDR1 DFQATT, CDR2 SNEGSKA (reference sequence). The CDR3 has 14 amino acids. CDR3 in amino acids: CSASVRGGIKTQYF. CDR3 DNA sequence: TGCAGTGCTAGTGTCCGCGGGGGTATAAAGACCCAGTACTTC.

The gene calls are TRBV5-1 and TRBJ2-3; maybe TRBD2 (8 bases). The V end was cut by 4 bases, the J end by 4 bases, with 22 bases between. The V gene's germline CDR1 is SGHRS and CDR2 YFSETQ. This CDR3 spans 17 amino acids. CDR3 nucleotides: TGCGCCAGCAGCCTCCCTCCGGGACAGACTAGCGCAGATACGCAGTATTTT. The encoded protein is CASSLPPGQTSADTQYF.

The V and J genes are TRBV30 and TRBJ2-1; maybe TRBD2 (5 bases). The V gene's germline CDR1 is GTSNPN and CDR2 SVGIG (reference sequence). The V gene lost 2 bases and the J gene lost 3 bases, with 17 bases spanning the gap. This CDR3 is built from 16 residues. The chain's CDR3 is CAWSLGSQLHYNEQFF. The CDR3 DNA reads TGTGCCTGGAGTCTGGGGAGTCAACTCCACTACAATGAGCAGTTCTTC. Full variable domain (rest looked up from reference TRBV30 and TRBJ2-1): SQTIHQWPATLVQPVGSPLSLECTVEGTSNPNLYWYRQAAGRGLQLLFYSVGIGQISSEVPQNLSASRPQDRQFILSSKKLLLSDSGFYLCAWSLGSQLHYNEQFFGPGTRLTVL.

This chain links TRBV4-1 with TRBJ2-2; D unclear. The CDR3 length is 14 residues. V lost 1 base to trimming and J lost 5 bases, with 8 bases between them. In germline, CDR1 is MGHRA, CDR2 YSYEKL. The CDR3 nucleotides are TGCGCCAGCAGCCAAGTGATGAATACCGGGGAGCTGTTTTTT. Protein sequence: CASSQVMNTGELFF.

This sequence joins TRBV7-5 and TRBJ1-2. TRBV7-5 is described as a pseudogene. This CDR3 has 16 amino acids. For the CDR3, the DNA is TGTGCCAGAGGGAACTTCTTCAACCGAGCTAACTATGGCTACACCTTC. Its protein is CARGNFFNRANYGYTF.

The chain has TRBV28 and TRBJ1-2; 11 bases line up with TRBD1. V was clipped by 4 bases and J by 7 bases; unmatched bases: 8. Germline CDR1 and CDR2: MDHEN and SYDVKM. CDR3 length: 15 amino acids. CDR3 sequence: CASSSSGQGAGGYTF. In DNA form, the CDR3 reads TGTGCCAGCAGTTCCTCCGGACAGGGGGCGGGTGGCTACACCTTC.

V is TRBV19 and J is TRBJ1-5, with TRBD1 matching over 7 bases. In germline, CDR1 is LNHDA, CDR2 SQIVND (reference sequence). The CDR3 runs to 15 residues. With V trimmed by 3 bases and J by 0 bases, 2 bases remained unmatched. The CDR3 region has the DNA TGTGCCAGTAGTATCGGGACAGTTAGCAATCAGCCCCAGCATTTT. It yields the protein CASSIGTVSNQPQHF.

The rearrangement joins TRBV5-1 to TRBJ1-4; 9 bases align to TRBD1. Germline CDR1 is SGHRS and CDR2 is YFSETQ. Trimming cost V 4 bases and J 7 bases; bases outside gene matches: 5. This CDR3 is built from 14 residues. The CDR3 DNA reads TGCGCCAGCAGCGAAGGGACAGGGAGTGAAAAACTGTTTTTT. Its translation: CASSEGTGSEKLFF.